This T cell receptor beta chain was observed in a study of blood T cells in healthy people across ages. Germline V gene lookup returns CDR1 SGHRS and CDR2 YFSETQ. This CDR3 has 14 amino acids. The ends were cut back, 0 bases at V and 7 bases at J, with 11 bases in the middle. A second PCR, run for about 6 to 12 cycles, used a sample-barcoded 5' primer plus a J-beta primer mix. MiXCR was run by TCRdb on the 5' RACE reads, yielding one entry per CDR3 protein. The data contain about 1.7 million distinct CDR3 sequences, 25% to 30% of them seen just once; the ten biggest clones take up 7% to 9%. This TCR was recovered from a woman aged 30 to 39 in good health. This chain connects TRBV5-1 to TRBJ2-1; D not resolved. The sequenced material came from blood. The CDR3 DNA follows: TGCGCCAGCAGCTTGGATCCCGGTCGGAATGAGCAGTTCTTC. Translation: CASSLDPGRNEQFF.